There are many counts of the clone carrying this T cell receptor beta chain. The antigen is unknown. The investigators amplified TCR beta CDR3 regions from RNA transcripts. RT-PCR in the first round (using the HTBI primer set) targeted the TCR CDR3. From the multiplex PCR reads, TCRdb called clonotypes with MiXCR, one entry per CDR3 protein. This table has 380,000 or so distinct CDR3 sequences, 11% to 15% appearing once. This sample stems from a study of T cells in Graves' hyperthyroidism and ophthalmopathy. Graves' hyperthyroidism was deemed stable absent ophthalmopathy progression within 18 months. Germline values: CDR1 SGHTA, CDR2 FQGNSA. The CDR3 runs 14 residues. Trimming removed 5 bases from V and 4 bases from J, with 12 bases in between. Overall study results and limits: The model anticipated ophthalmopathy a median approximately 6.7 months pre-onset.

Sequenced sample: blood. This receptor was identified in a woman aged 25 to 39 with Graves' hyperthyroidism. V and J are TRBV7-2 and TRBJ1-5; D is perhaps TRBD1 (5 bases). In DNA, the CDR3 is TGTGCCAGCAGCCTGACCCAGGGAAATCAGCCCCAGCATTTT. Translation gives CASSLTQGNQPQHF.